One and the same sample provided the 8 T cell receptor beta chains below, sequenced in a study of CD8+CD57+ T cells in acquired aplastic anemia. TCR beta VDJ and CDR3 profiling used genomic DNA as template. TCRdb processed the reads anew with MiXCR; each CDR3 protein has one entry. The sample shows some 180,000 distinct CDR3 sequences, about half of them seen only once. Sequencing used sorted CD4+, CD8+, or CD8+CD57+ T cells (not recorded which) from PBMCs. The source is a human donor in good health.

The rearrangement links TRBV5-1 to TRBJ1-1; unclear D gene. The CDR3 runs to 13 residues. V lost 0 bases and J 4 bases, leaving 7 bases between the germline ends. From germline, CDR1 is SGHRS and CDR2 YFSETQ. DNA of the CDR3: TGCGCCAGCAGCTTGGGGGGTCCCACTGAAGCTTTCTTT. Its protein product is CASSLGGPTEAFF. Full variable domain (missing parts from reference TRBV5-1 and TRBJ1-1): KAGVTQTPRYLIKTRGQQVTLSCSPISGHRSVSWYQQTPGQGLQFLFEYFSETQRNKGNFPGRFSGRQFSNSRSEMNVSTLELGDSALYLCASSLGGPTEAFFGQGTRLTVV.

There are many counts of this clonotype. The chain uses TRBV7-9 and TRBJ1-1, with TRBD1 identical over 7 bases. Per germline, CDR1 SEHNR and CDR2 FQNEAQ (reference sequence). The CDR3 loop spans 15 amino acids. Trimming took 1 base from V and 1 from J; bases not matched to a gene: 3. The CDR3 coding sequence is TGTGCCAGCAGCTTAGAGGGACAGCGGAACACTGAAGCTTTCTTT. This encodes CASSLEGQRNTEAFF.

V is TRBV11-2 and J is TRBJ2-3; D gene uncertain. With 3 bases removed from V and 1 base from J, the gap between germline ends came to 14 bases. The CDR3 runs 16 residues. Germline CDR1 is SGHAT and CDR2 is FQNNGV. The CDR3 sequence: CASSFPPLLRTDTQYF. DNA for the CDR3: TGTGCCAGCAGCTTTCCCCCCCTCTTGCGCACAGATACGCAGTATTTT.

This clonotype came up many times. The chain links TRBV25-1 to TRBJ2-1; D is undetermined. V lost 3 bases, J lost 7 bases, and 16 bases lay in between. This CDR3 is built from 15 residues. Germline V gene data show CDR1 as MGHDK and CDR2 as SYGVNS. CDR3 nucleotides: TGTGCCAGCAGTGAGTCTGGTGCCCTTCGGAATGAGCAGTTCTTC. It encodes CASSESGALRNEQFF. Looking up the rest from reference TRBV25-1 and TRBJ2-1 gives the full variable domain: EADIYQTPRYLVIGTGKKITLECSQTMGHDKMYWYQQDPGMELHLIHYSYGVNSTEKGDLSSESTVSRIRTEHFPLTLESARPSHTSQYLCASSESGALRNEQFFGPGTRLTVL.

This clonotype was picked up many times. The rearrangement links TRBV20-1 to TRBJ1-1; D ambiguous. Trimming cost V 5 bases and J 4 bases, with 14 bases left between them. Germline V gives CDR1 DFQATT, CDR2 SNEGSKA (reference sequence). The CDR3 runs 13 residues. The CDR3, as DNA: TGCAGTGCTCCGGACCGGGCGGGCACTGAAGCTTTCTTT. Translation gives CSAPDRAGTEAFF.

The chain joins TRBV20-1 to TRBJ1-6; 10 nucleotides agree with TRBD1. Germline CDR1 and CDR2: DFQATT and SNEGSKA (reference sequence). The CDR3 totals 18 residues. The V segment lost 1 base and the J segment 10 bases; nucleotides outside the gene matches: 16. The CDR3 protein is CSARGTSGTGVLGSPLHF. The CDR3 DNA follows: TGCAGTGCTAGAGGGACTTCCGGGACAGGGGTACTAGGATCACCCCTCCACTTT.

This clonotype appeared a single time. The V gene is TRBV20-1, the J gene TRBJ1-1; possibly TRBD1 for D (5 bases). V lost 2 bases, J lost 6 bases, and 10 bases lay in between. The CDR3 contains 12 residues. Germline values: CDR1 DFQATT, CDR2 SNEGSKA (reference sequence). The DNA of the CDR3 is TGCAGTGCTAGACAGGGAAGAGCTGAAGCTTTCTTT. The encoded protein is CSARQGRAEAFF.

On this clonotype itself: A single base separates this from a much larger clone, so it may be a read error. The chain recombines TRBV6-5 with TRBJ2-1, with a possible D match to TRBD1 (6 bases). The CDR3 runs 16 residues. Trimming left V 2 bases short and J 7 bases short, with 18 bases between. Germline V gene sequence: CDR1 MNHEY, CDR2 SVGAGI. The CDR3 region is CASSYGQGQGKNEQFF. The CDR3 region has the DNA TGTGCCAGCAGTTACGGGCAGGGGCAGGGGAAGAATGAGCAGTTCTTC.